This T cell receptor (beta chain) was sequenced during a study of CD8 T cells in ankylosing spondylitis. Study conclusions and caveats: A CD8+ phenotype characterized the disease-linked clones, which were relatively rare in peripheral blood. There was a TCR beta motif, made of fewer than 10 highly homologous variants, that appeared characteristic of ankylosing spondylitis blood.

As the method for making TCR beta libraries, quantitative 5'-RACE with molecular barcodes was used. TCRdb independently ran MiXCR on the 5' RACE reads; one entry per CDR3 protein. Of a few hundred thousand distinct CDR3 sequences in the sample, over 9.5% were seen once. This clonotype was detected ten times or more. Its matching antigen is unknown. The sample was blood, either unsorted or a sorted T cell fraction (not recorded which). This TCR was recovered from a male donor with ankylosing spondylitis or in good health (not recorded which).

The CDR3: CASSYSGGLNTGELFF. In DNA form, the CDR3 reads TGTGCCAGCAGTTACTCTGGCGGGCTGAACACCGGGGAGCTGTTTTTT. J is TRBJ2-2 and V is TRBV6-5, with a tentative D call TRBD2 (5 bases). The CDR3 has 16 residues. The germline CDR1 and CDR2 sequences are MNHEY and SVGAGI. The V end lost 0 bases, the J end lost 1 base, and 9 bases lay between the germline ends.